The 25 T cell receptor beta chains presented below share a single source sample, sequenced in a study of blood T cell repertoires in COVID-19. Assay: immunoSEQ multiplex PCR; the TCRdb copy retains only in-frame clones and omits some. Of around 290,000 clones listed, roughly 86% are singletons. Sample: PBMCs or T cells enriched from blood (not recorded which). The receptors originated from a woman aged 25 to 39 who had recovered from COVID-19.

V and J are TRBV10-3 and TRBJ1-1; possible D gene TRBD1, 5 bases. This CDR3 comprises 14 residues. V lost 3 bases and J lost 7, with 15 bases in between. Looked up from germline, CDR1 is ENHRY and CDR2 is SYGVKD. The CDR3 is CAISDWQGIHEAFF. The DNA of the CDR3 is TGTGCCATCAGTGATTGGCAGGGCATCCATGAAGCTTTCTTT.

This clone was seen a handful of times. This chain links TRBV5-1 with TRBJ1-1; D may be TRBD1 (6 bases). This CDR3 contains 15 residues. The germline V and J ends were trimmed by 3 bases and 3 bases, with 15 bases remaining between them. Germline CDR1 SGHRS, CDR2 YFSETQ. In nucleotides, the CDR3 is TGCGCCAGCAGCTGGGGGCGCTTATTCGACACTGAAGCTTTCTTT. Amino acids: CASSWGRLFDTEAFF.

The CDR3 reads CASTSAGNYGYTF. For the CDR3, the DNA is TGTGCCAGCACGAGCGCCGGTAACTATGGCTACACCTTC. The chain links TRBV6-5 to TRBJ1-2; D not certain. The germline CDR1 and CDR2 sequences are MNHEY and SVGAGI. This CDR3 comprises 13 residues. Trimming cost V 7 bases and J 1 base, with 10 bases left between them.

J is TRBJ2-1 and V is TRBV6-2 or TRBV6-3; a possible D gene is TRBD2 (6 bases). This CDR3 spans 15 amino acids. Germline CDR1 MNHEY, CDR2 SVGEGT. Trimming took 5 bases from V and 4 from J, leaving 15 bases between them. The CDR3 coding sequence is TGTGCCAGCAGTCTACTGGCGGGGAAATACAATGAGCAGTTCTTC. Protein product: CASSLLAGKYNEQFF.

The chain combines TRBV18 with TRBJ2-7, with a tentative D call TRBD2 (5 bases). The CDR3 is made up of 16 amino acids. The germline gives CDR1 KGHSH, CDR2 LQKENI. V shed 0 bases and J shed 1 base, with 13 bases lying between them. In DNA form, the CDR3 reads TGTGCCAGCTCACCACCCGGGAACGCCAGATCCTACGAGCAGTACTTC. Protein product: CASSPPGNARSYEQYF.

The CDR3 DNA reads as TGCGCCAGCAGCTCTCTCCAGGAGGATGAGCAGTTCTTC. Translating it yields CASSSLQEDEQFF. The chain joins TRBV5-1 to TRBJ2-1, with D possibly matching TRBD2 (5 bases). Germline values: CDR1 SGHRS, CDR2 YFSETQ. The CDR3 runs to 13 residues. With 3 bases removed from V and 8 bases from J, the gap between germline ends came to 12 bases.

This clone was detected only a few times. The genes are TRBV7-2 and TRBJ2-3, with TRBD2 identical over 12 bases. Germline V lookup: CDR1 SGHTA, CDR2 FQGNSA. This CDR3 has 17 residues. The V gene end was trimmed by 1 base and the J gene end by 1 base; junction bases not matched to a gene: 3. The CDR3 loop reads CASSLGASGGGTDTQYF. DNA of the CDR3: TGTGCCAGCAGCTTAGGGGCTAGCGGGGGGGGCACAGATACGCAGTATTTT.

V is TRBV5-1 and J is TRBJ1-2, with D possibly TRBD1 on 6 matching bases. The CDR3 is made up of 13 amino acids. V was shortened by 5 bases and J by 6 bases, with 14 bases between the two germline ends. The germline V gene encodes CDR1 SGHRS and CDR2 YFSETQ. CDR3 residues: CASSRGATDGYTF. In nucleotides, the CDR3 is TGCGCCAGCAGTCGGGGGGCGACGGATGGCTACACCTTC.

The J gene is TRBJ2-3, the V gene TRBV30; D remains ambiguous. The V gene's germline CDR1 is GTSNPN and CDR2 SVGIG (reference sequence). The CDR3 is 11 residues long. Trimming took off 0 bases at V and 6 bases at J, with 4 bases between the two ends. The CDR3 DNA reads as TGTGCCTGGAGTGTTGAGGATACGCAGTATTTT. Translating it yields CAWSVEDTQYF.

The chain joins TRBV4-1 to TRBJ1-5, with 7 positions matching TRBD1. Germline loops: CDR1 MGHRA, CDR2 YSYEKL. Trimming removed 4 bases from V and 0 bases from J; junction bases left unmatched: 6. The CDR3 runs to 16 residues. This chain's CDR3 is CASSPTGTDSNQPQHF. CDR3 sequence (DNA): TGCGCCAGCAGCCCGACCGGGACAGATAGCAATCAGCCCCAGCATTTT.

J is TRBJ1-2 and V is TRBV28; D perhaps matches TRBD1 (5 bases). Germline V gene sequence: CDR1 MDHEN, CDR2 SYDVKM. CDR3 length: 13 residues. The ends were cut back, 6 bases at V and 3 bases at J, with 11 bases in the middle. The DNA for the CDR3 is TGTGCCAGCAGCCAGAGACAGTACTATGGCTACACCTTC. Encoded protein: CASSQRQYYGYTF.

The chain links TRBV28 to TRBJ1-3, with TRBD1 matching over 8 bases. This CDR3 spans 16 amino acids. Trimming removed 5 bases from V and 3 bases from J; junction bases left unmatched: 9. The germline gives CDR1 MDHEN, CDR2 SYDVKM. DNA for the CDR3: TGTGCCAGCAGTCTTCAGGGGGCGGGGAATGGAAACACCATATATTTT. Protein sequence: CASSLQGAGNGNTIYF.

This clone was seen only a few times. This chain connects TRBV6-4 to TRBJ2-3; TRBD2 aligns across 8 bases. From germline, CDR1 is MRHNA and CDR2 SNTAGT. This CDR3 has 14 amino acids. The V and J ends lost 3 bases and 1 base, in that order; junction bases with no gene match: 0. The CDR3 here is CASSERGGTDTQYF. The CDR3 DNA reads TGTGCCAGCAGTGAGCGGGGGGGCACAGATACGCAGTATTTT.

The rearrangement uses TRBV20-1 and TRBJ1-1; D call uncertain. The CDR3 is made up of 11 amino acids. V was pared by 3 bases and J by 3 bases, with 5 bases between. Germline loops: CDR1 DFQATT, CDR2 SNEGSKA (reference sequence). The CDR3 loop is CSARGDTEAFF. The CDR3 region has the DNA TGCAGTGCTAGGGGCGACACTGAAGCTTTCTTT.

A note on this clone: A junction boundary mismatches the germline segment, possibly from a read error. This chain joins TRBV7-7 and TRBJ1-3, with unresolved D. Germline V gene sequence: CDR1 SSHAT, CDR2 FNYEAQ (reference sequence). This CDR3 contains 13 residues. CDR3 region: CASSLDKGNTIYF. For the CDR3, the DNA is TGTGCTAGCAGCTTAGATAAAGGAAACACCATATATTTT.

CDR3 loop: CASSYSAGSNEKLFF. CDR3 nucleotide sequence: TGTGCCAGCAGTTACTCTGCGGGGTCAAATGAAAAACTGTTTTTT. The J gene is TRBJ1-4, the V gene TRBV6-5; D ambiguous. Trimming stripped 0 bases from V and 5 bases from J, with 10 bases between. This CDR3 spans 15 amino acids. Germline lookup yields CDR1 MNHEY and CDR2 SVGAGI.

This sequence joins TRBV7-8 and TRBJ1-5, with D unclear. V was trimmed by 1 base and J by 1 base, leaving 11 bases between them. Germline CDR1 is SGHVS and CDR2 is FQNEAQ. The CDR3 is 16 residues long. In nucleotides, the CDR3 is TGTGCCAGCAGCTTAGATCCCGCGGGAAGCAATCAGCCCCAGCATTTT. This translates into CASSLDPAGSNQPQHF.

The chain uses TRBV7-9 and TRBJ2-7, with D possibly matching TRBD1 (5 bases). Germline V lookup: CDR1 SEHNR, CDR2 FQNEAQ (reference sequence). CDR3 length equals 17 residues. The V end was cut by 1 base, the J end by 0 bases, with 16 bases between. The CDR3 DNA reads TGTGCCAGCAGCTTAGTGGTTGGGGCTGCACTCTCCTACGAGCAGTACTTC. Translation gives CASSLVVGAALSYEQYF.

The chain combines TRBV4-1 with TRBJ2-7; unclear D gene. V was shortened by 2 bases and J by 3 bases, with 20 bases between the two germline ends. CDR3 size: 17 residues. From germline, CDR1 is MGHRA and CDR2 YSYEKL. Written as DNA, the CDR3 is TGCGCCAGCAGCCAAAGTTCTGGGTCTAGGAGATACTACGAGCAGTACTTC. Translation gives CASSQSSGSRRYYEQYF.

The chain uses TRBV27 and TRBJ2-3, with 14 bases aligning to TRBD2. Per the germline V gene, CDR1 is MNHEY and CDR2 is SMNVEV (reference sequence). The CDR3 has 17 residues. The V segment lost 3 bases and the J segment 5 bases; nucleotides outside the gene matches: 7. The CDR3 DNA reads TGTGCCAGCAGTTTTCAGACTAGCGGGAGGGCCGGAGATACGCAGTATTTT. This sequence encodes CASSFQTSGRAGDTQYF.

This rearrangement joins TRBV30 to TRBJ1-1, with D maybe TRBD1 (5 bases). The length of the CDR3 is 13 residues. The germline gives CDR1 GTSNPN, CDR2 SVGIG (reference sequence). V was cut by 8 bases and J by 4 bases, with 17 bases left in between. In DNA, the CDR3 is TGTGCCGGCCCAGGGCGGGATAGCACTGAAGCTTTCTTT. It is translated as CAGPGRDSTEAFF.

A single count supports this clone. The chain recombines TRBV6-2 or TRBV6-3 with TRBJ1-1; TRBD1 might be the D (5 bases). The length of the CDR3 is 14 residues. V was pared by 5 bases and J by 0 bases, with 10 bases between. CDR1 is MNHEY and CDR2 is SVGEGT in the germline V gene. The CDR3 spells CASSPGDLNTEAFF. The DNA of the CDR3 is TGTGCCAGCAGTCCGGGGGACCTGAACACTGAAGCTTTCTTT.

The chain recombines TRBV4-1 with TRBJ1-6, with D maybe TRBD1 (5 bases). Germline lookup yields CDR1 MGHRA and CDR2 YSYEKL. The CDR3 length is 17 residues. V was clipped by 1 base and J by 0 bases, with 10 bases between them. The CDR3 spells CASSQGVGDSYNSPLHF. Written as DNA, the CDR3 is TGCGCCAGCAGCCAAGGTGTAGGGGACTCCTATAATTCACCCCTCCACTTT.

In DNA form, the CDR3 reads TGTGCCAGCAGTTTAGGACAGGGGGGTGATACGCAGTATTTT. This sequence encodes CASSLGQGGDTQYF. The rearrangement joins TRBV27 to TRBJ2-3; 10 bases line up with TRBD1. With 2 bases clipped from V and 6 bases from J, the junction kept 2 bases outside the gene matches. The CDR3 is 14 amino acids. From germline, CDR1 is MNHEY and CDR2 SMNVEV (reference sequence).

The V call is TRBV7-8, the J call TRBJ2-7, with D possibly matching TRBD2 (6 bases). The germline gives CDR1 SGHVS, CDR2 FQNEAQ. V lost 0 bases to trimming and J lost 6 bases, with 6 bases between them. This CDR3 has 12 amino acids. CDR3 residues: CASSLARGEQYF. The CDR3 coding sequence is TGTGCCAGCAGCTTAGCGCGGGGCGAGCAGTACTTC.